Within the sample, the clone carrying this TCR beta chain is medium-sized. TCRdb re-analysed the reads in MiXCR, keeping a single row per CDR3 protein. The sample shows about 4,000 distinct CDR3 sequences, about a fifth of them seen only once. The entry originates in a study of lung T cells in sarcoidosis with Löfgren's syndrome. Sequences were obtained from CD4+ T cells from bronchoalveolar lavage. The TCR originated in a human donor with sarcoidosis (Löfgren's syndrome or another form), or a control subject (not recorded which).

The CDR3: CSARERGEGFSYNSPLHF. The CDR3 DNA is TGCAGTGCTAGGGAGAGGGGGGAAGGATTCTCCTATAATTCACCCCTCCACTTT. V usage is TRBV20-1 and J usage is TRBJ1-6; possible D gene TRBD1, 6 bases. V gave up 3 bases and J gave up 0 bases, with 18 bases separating them. The CDR3 has 18 amino acids. Per germline, CDR1 DFQATT and CDR2 SNEGSKA (reference sequence).